A single sample gave rise to the 18 T cell receptor beta chains below, sequenced in a study of cytomegalovirus exposure and HLA in healthy donors. In the PCR, 60 Vbeta and 13 Jbeta primers were used. This table comes from immunoSEQ multiplex PCR, and its TCRdb copy is limited to in-frame clones, with some not included. The data show 210,000 or so clones, approximately 78% seen once. Sequences were obtained from PBMCs. Receptors originate from a boy younger than 18 in good health and CMV-seronegative.

The CDR3 DNA is TGTGCCAGCAGCTTAGTTCCTCGCCGCGGAGGGATGGGAAACACCATATATTTT. Translated, it gives CASSLVPRRGGMGNTIYF. This chain joins TRBV7-9 and TRBJ1-3; D is uncertain. The germline V gene encodes CDR1 SEHNR and CDR2 FQNEAQ (reference sequence). Trimming took off 1 base at V and 4 bases at J, with 20 bases between the two ends. The CDR3 loop spans 18 amino acids.

This chain joins TRBV4-1 and TRBJ2-5; tentative D call: TRBD2 (6 bases). V shed 4 bases and J shed 5 bases, with 20 bases lying between them. The CDR3 extends over 16 amino acids. Germline CDR1 MGHRA, CDR2 YSYEKL. CDR3: CASSPQPAGRVETQYF. The CDR3 nucleotides are TGCGCCAGCAGCCCCCAGCCCGCGGGAAGGGTGGAGACCCAGTACTTC.

This clone was counted a few times. V and J are TRBV6-5 and TRBJ2-7; 12 bases agree with TRBD1. After removal of 2 bases from V and 3 bases from J, the junction contained 5 bases not matched to a gene. Germline CDR1 reads MNHEY; CDR2 reads SVGAGI. This CDR3 is built from 16 residues. This CDR3 is CASSYAGQGAGYEQYF. The CDR3, as DNA: TGTGCCAGCAGTTACGCGGGACAGGGGGCGGGCTACGAGCAGTACTTC.

This chain joins TRBV5-7 and TRBJ1-2; D not resolved. TRBV5-7 is assigned to the ORF class and has an uncertain function. V was trimmed by 6 bases and J by 2 bases, leaving 5 bases between them. The CDR3 is 11 residues long. The CDR3 region has the DNA TGTGCCAGCATCCCGAACTATGGCTACACCTTC. Amino acids: CASIPNYGYTF.

In the case of this clone: At one boundary the junction diverges from the germline segment, which might be a read error. The CDR3 region is CAISPTGGIHEQYF. The CDR3 nucleotides read TGCGCCATCAGCCCCACAGGGGGGATCCACGAGCAGTACTTC. V usage is TRBV5-1 and J usage is TRBJ2-7, with 8 bases aligning to TRBD1. Per germline, CDR1 SGHRS and CDR2 YFSETQ. This CDR3 is built from 14 residues.

V usage is TRBV5-6 and J usage is TRBJ2-1, with 12 bases lining up with TRBD2. Trimming took 4 bases from V and 10 from J; bases not matched to a gene: 9. The V gene's germline CDR1 is SGHDT and CDR2 YYEEEE. The CDR3 has 15 amino acids. Written as DNA, the CDR3 is TGTGCCAGCAGCCCGCGACTAGCGGGAGTGCGGGAGCAGTTCTTC. Its protein product is CASSPRLAGVREQFF. The whole variable domain, filled in from reference TRBV5-6 and TRBJ2-1, reads DAGVTQSPTHLIKTRGQQVTLRCSPKSGHDTVSWYQQALGQGPQFIFQYYEEEERQRGNFPDRFSGHQFPNYSSELNVNALLLGDSALYLCASSPRLAGVREQFFGPGTRLTVL.

This chain joins TRBV5-1 and TRBJ1-1, with 8 nucleotides matching TRBD1. The CDR3 length is 15 residues. CDR1 and CDR2 from the germline V gene are SGHRS and YFSETQ. Unmatched junction bases numbered 7, after V lost 4 bases and J lost 2 bases. The CDR3 nucleotides read TGCGCCAGCAGCCCCACAGGGGGTACTAACACTGAAGCTTTCTTT. This translates into CASSPTGGTNTEAFF.

This clone was recorded a few times. The chain couples TRBV11-2 to TRBJ1-2; D not resolved. CDR3 length equals 13 residues. Trimming stripped 1 base from V and 0 bases from J, with 3 bases between. Germline V CDR1 and CDR2: SGHAT, FQNNGV. The CDR3 loop is CASSLGANYGYTF. CDR3 bases: TGTGCCAGCAGCTTAGGAGCTAACTATGGCTACACCTTC. The full variable domain, with the rest looked up from reference TRBV11-2 and TRBJ1-2, is EAGVAQSPRYKIIEKRQSVAFWCNPISGHATLYWYQQILGQGPKLLIQFQNNGVVDDSQLPKDRFSAERLKGVDSTLKIQPAKLEDSAVYLCASSLGANYGYTFGSGTRLTVV.

The V and J genes are TRBV5-1 and TRBJ2-2; 11 bases align to TRBD2. Germline V CDR1 and CDR2: SGHRS, YFSETQ. The CDR3 loop spans 19 amino acids. V lost 0 bases to trimming and J lost 4 bases; unmatched junction nucleotides: 11. In nucleotides, the CDR3 is TGCGCCAGCAGCTTGGCCCCGACTAGCGGGGACCCCAGCACCGGGGAGCTGTTTTTT. Its protein is CASSLAPTSGDPSTGELFF.

This chain uses TRBV11-2 with TRBJ2-7; 7 bases are a match to TRBD2. Looked up from germline, CDR1 is SGHAT and CDR2 is FQNNGV. The CDR3 covers 14 residues. With 6 bases clipped from V and 7 bases from J, the junction kept 12 bases outside the gene matches. In DNA, the CDR3 is TGTGCCAGCAGGGAAAGCGGGGCCTCGGGGGAGCAGTACTTC. This encodes CASRESGASGEQYF.

In its sample, this clone was seen a few times. The genes are TRBV19 and TRBJ1-1, with 7 bases aligning to TRBD1. CDR3 size: 16 residues. With 3 bases clipped from V and 0 bases from J, the junction kept 7 bases outside the gene matches. Germline V gives CDR1 LNHDA, CDR2 SQIVND (reference sequence). The CDR3 spells CASSIGQGGMNTEAFF. The CDR3 DNA reads as TGTGCCAGTAGTATTGGGCAGGGGGGCATGAACACTGAAGCTTTCTTT.

This clone was counted between two and nine times. CDR3 nucleotides: TGTGCCAGCAGCACCCAGACAGTCGACGAGCAGTACTTC. Translating it yields CASSTQTVDEQYF. The chain links TRBV5-6 to TRBJ2-7; tentatively, D is TRBD1 (5 bases). V was clipped by 4 bases and J by 5 bases, with 13 bases between them. Germline-derived CDR1 and CDR2 are SGHDT and YYEEEE. The length of the CDR3 is 13 residues.

V and J are TRBV4-1 and TRBJ1-4; tentative D call: TRBD1 (6 bases). The CDR3 totals 15 residues. Trimming took off 4 bases at V and 7 bases at J, with 16 bases between the two ends. Germline loops: CDR1 MGHRA, CDR2 YSYEKL. CDR3 region: CASSRIQGFGEKLFF. In DNA, the CDR3 is TGCGCCAGCAGCCGTATACAGGGCTTTGGTGAAAAACTGTTTTTT.

The chain couples TRBV29-1 to TRBJ1-2; the D gene is possibly TRBD1 (6 bases). This CDR3 has 13 amino acids. Trimming removed 4 bases from V and 8 bases from J, with 17 bases in between. Germline V gene sequence: CDR1 SQVTM, CDR2 ANQGSEA. The CDR3 coding sequence is TGCAGCGTTGGGGAACAGGGAGATTCGGGCTACACCTTC. It yields the protein CSVGEQGDSGYTF.

The CDR3 is CASGSRSTGNTEAFF. The DNA of the CDR3 is TGTGCTAGTGGTTCCCGCTCGACAGGGAACACTGAAGCTTTCTTT. V usage is TRBV12-5 and J usage is TRBJ1-1; a possible D gene is TRBD1 (6 bases). The V end was cut by 4 bases, the J end by 1 base, with 13 bases between. The germline V gene has CDR1 LGHNT and CDR2 FRNRAP. The CDR3 sequence is 15 residues long.

This clone was picked up one time. As DNA, the CDR3 is TGTGCCAGTAGTACCCGGGGAGCGGGAGCAGGAGATACGCAGTATTTT. It encodes CASSTRGAGAGDTQYF. The genes are TRBV19 and TRBJ2-3, with 8 bases matching TRBD2. V dropped 4 bases and J dropped 5; count of bases not matched to a gene: 11. Germline V CDR1 and CDR2: LNHDA, SQIVND (reference sequence). The CDR3 loop spans 16 amino acids.

The V call is TRBV10-3, the J call TRBJ1-1; D not certain. V dropped 0 bases and J dropped 6 bases, with 14 bases sitting between them. Germline-derived CDR1 and CDR2 are ENHRY and SYGVKD. The CDR3 spans 15 residues. As DNA, the CDR3 is TGTGCCATCAGTGAGTCGGCCGACGGGCGGGCTGAAGCTTTCTTT. Residues: CAISESADGRAEAFF.

The V call is TRBV4-2, the J call TRBJ2-7; TRBD2 might be the D (5 bases). The V gene's germline CDR1 is LGHNA and CDR2 YNFKEQ. The CDR3 has 15 residues. Trimming cost V 1 base and J 4 bases, with 14 bases left between them. The CDR3 spells CASSQGLAGVYEQYF. CDR3 coding DNA: TGTGCCAGCAGCCAAGGGCTAGCTGGAGTATACGAGCAGTACTTC.